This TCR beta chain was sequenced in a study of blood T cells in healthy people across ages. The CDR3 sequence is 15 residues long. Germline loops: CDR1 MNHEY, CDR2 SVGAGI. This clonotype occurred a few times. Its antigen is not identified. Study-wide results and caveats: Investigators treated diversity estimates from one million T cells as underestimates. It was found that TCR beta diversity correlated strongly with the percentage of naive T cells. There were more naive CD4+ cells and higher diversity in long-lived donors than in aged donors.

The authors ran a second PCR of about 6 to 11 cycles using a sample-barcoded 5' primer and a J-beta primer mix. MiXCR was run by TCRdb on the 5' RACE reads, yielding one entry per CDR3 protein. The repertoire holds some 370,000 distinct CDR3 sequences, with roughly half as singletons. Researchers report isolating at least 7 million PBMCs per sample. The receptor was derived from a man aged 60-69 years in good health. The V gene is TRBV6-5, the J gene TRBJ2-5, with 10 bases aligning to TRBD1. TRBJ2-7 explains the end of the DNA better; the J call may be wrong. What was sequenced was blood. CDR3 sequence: CATTGPGQGSYEQYF. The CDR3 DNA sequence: TGTGCCACCACTGGCCCGGGACAGGGGTCCTACGAGCAGTACTTC.